These 10 T cell receptor beta chains originate from one sample sequenced in a study of blood T cell repertoires in COVID-19. Clones were sequenced by immunoSEQ multiplex PCR, and TCRdb holds only the in-frame ones, with some missing. This table holds 140,000 to 150,000 clones, about 89% found once. The specimen was peripheral blood. These receptors were obtained from a man aged 60 to 69 with active or convalescent COVID-19.

This rearrangement joins TRBV6-2 or TRBV6-3 to TRBJ2-7, with 8 bases identical to TRBD1. The J segment lost 0 bases and the V segment lost 6 bases, leaving 13 bases of the junction unmatched. Germline V CDR1 and CDR2: MNHEY, SVGEGT. This CDR3 region has 17 residues. The CDR3 nucleotides are TGTGCCAGCAGCCCGATTCCCGGACAGGGCTTCTCCTACGAGCAGTACTTC. The encoded protein is CASSPIPGQGFSYEQYF.

The rearrangement joins TRBV23-1 to TRBJ1-5; TRBD1 matches 7 bases. TRBV23-1 is noted as an ORF with a role that remains uncertain. This CDR3 region has 18 residues. Losses at the gene ends were 3 bases for V and 0 bases for J; bases not matched to a gene: 11. This CDR3 is CASSQLEQGTYSNQPQHF. CDR3 DNA: TGCGCCAGCAGTCAGCTAGAACAGGGGACTTATAGCAATCAGCCCCAGCATTTT.

This rearrangement joins TRBV3-1 (or the pseudogene TRBV3-2) to TRBJ2-3; 11 bases fit TRBD2. The germline CDR1 and CDR2 sequences are LGHDT and YNNKEL (reference sequence). CDR3 length equals 18 residues. The V and J ends lost 3 bases and 2 bases, in that order; junction bases with no gene match: 10. The CDR3 DNA reads as TGTGCCAGCAGCCATCCCTCTACTAGCGGGGGTCACACAGATACGCAGTATTTT. This codes for CASSHPSTSGGHTDTQYF.

With respect to this clone: The junction does not match germline at one end; this may be a read error. The chain's CDR3 is CASSYSVRESVF. CDR3 DNA sequence: TGTGCCAGCAGTTACTCGGTCCGGGAGAGTGTCTTC. The chain combines TRBV6-2 or TRBV6-3 with TRBJ2-7; weak D call: TRBD2 (6 bases). This CDR3 has 12 residues. Germline V gives CDR1 MNHEY, CDR2 SVGEGT.

The V call is TRBV24-1, the J call TRBJ2-7, with 12 bases matching TRBD2. Germline assignment: CDR1 KGHDR and CDR2 SFDVKD. V was clipped by 4 bases and J by 4 bases; unmatched bases: 4. This CDR3 has 15 residues. In nucleotides, the CDR3 is TGTGCCACCAGTGACCCAACTAGCGGGGGGTACGAGCAGTACTTC. Encoded protein: CATSDPTSGGYEQYF.

This clone was recorded once. The chain links TRBV7-9 to TRBJ2-5, with a tentative D call TRBD1 (5 bases). Trimming removed 0 bases at V and 2 bases at J, with 7 bases between. In germline, CDR1 is SEHNR, CDR2 FQNEAQ (reference sequence). This CDR3 has 14 amino acids. In nucleotides, the CDR3 is TGTGCCAGCAGCTTAGCCCAGGGACAAGAGACCCAGTACTTC. It specifies CASSLAQGQETQYF. The full variable domain, completed using reference TRBV7-9 and TRBJ2-5, is DTGVSQNPRHKITKRGQNVTFRCDPISEHNRLYWYRQTLGQGPEFLTYFQNEAQLEKSRLLSDRFSAERPKGSFSTLEIQRTEQGDSAMYLCASSLAQGQETQYFGPGTRLLVL.

V gene TRBV29-1 combines with J gene TRBJ2-2, with a weak D call TRBD2 (5 bases). The germline CDR1 and CDR2 sequences are SQVTM and ANQGSEA. The CDR3 runs 13 residues. Trimming stripped 5 bases from V and 7 bases from J, with 14 bases between. CDR3 region: CSVSASSGGELFF. The CDR3, as DNA: TGCAGCGTTAGTGCGTCCAGCGGCGGGGAGCTGTTTTTT.

The chain recombines TRBV7-2 with TRBJ1-2; D not certain. CDR1 and CDR2 from the germline V gene are SGHTA and FQGNSA. Deletions cut 5 bases from V and 7 bases from J, with 20 bases between. The CDR3 extends over 15 amino acids. The CDR3, as DNA: TGTGCCAGCAGCCCTAACGCGGCGGGGTACGGTGGCTACACCTTC. This sequence encodes CASSPNAAGYGGYTF.

The rearrangement links TRBV7-2 to TRBJ1-2; the D is unclear. V lost 4 bases to trimming and J lost 1 base, with 7 bases between them. This CDR3 is built from 13 residues. Germline CDR1 reads SGHTA; CDR2 reads FQGNSA. The CDR3 DNA reads as TGTGCCAGCAGCTCACCTAATAACTATGGCTACACCTTC. Amino acids: CASSSPNNYGYTF.

This chain joins TRBV5-1 and TRBJ2-2; the match to TRBD1 covers 9 bases. The CDR3 extends over 16 amino acids. The V gene end was trimmed by 3 bases and the J gene end by 6 bases; junction bases not matched to a gene: 9. Germline V CDR1 and CDR2: SGHRS, YFSETQ. The CDR3: CASSWGTGISAGELFF. The CDR3 coding sequence is TGCGCCAGCAGCTGGGGGACAGGGATTTCCGCCGGGGAGCTGTTTTTT.